The rows below give T cell receptor beta chains drawn from one sample of a study of cytomegalovirus exposure and HLA in healthy donors. The assay was immunoSEQ multiplex PCR, and TCRdb's table has in-frame clones only and misses some. In the table there are about 82,000 clones, over 60% of which are singletons. Material for sequencing was PBMCs. These receptors originate from a woman in her 50s in good health and CMV-seropositive. Each CDR3 is given with its conserved first and last residue. The D gene is left open where the match is weak. The size field is filled for only some rows; it gives once, few, many or a size class.

size	V	D	J	DNA	CDR3
-	TRBV23-1	-	TRBJ1-1	TGCGCCAGCAGTCAACCCCGTAAGAACACTGAAGCTTTCTTT	CASSQPRKNTEAFF
-	TRBV2	TRBD2	TRBJ2-1	TGTGCCAGCAGTGAAGCGCAGGGACTAGCGGCCAATGAGCAGTTCTTC	CASSEAQGLAANEQFF
-	TRBV16	TRBD1	TRBJ1-6	TGTGCCAGCAGCCTGGACAGGGTAGCATCACCCCTCCACTTT	CASSLDRVASPLHF
-	TRBV5-4	TRBD2	TRBJ2-3	TGTGCCAGCAGCCGCAGCGGGGGGGCAGGAGATACGCAGTATTTT	CASSRSGGAGDTQYF
-	TRBV27	-	TRBJ2-3	TGTGCCAGCAGTCTGTCTAGCACAGATACGCAGTATTTT	CASSLSSTDTQYF
-	TRBV30	-	TRBJ2-2	TGTGCCTGGAGTAAGGCCCAGACAGGGGAGCTGTTTTTT	CAWSKAQTGELFF
few	TRBV4-3	TRBD1	TRBJ2-7	TGCGCCAGCAGCCCAATCTGGGGACAGGGAAGTAAGCAGTACTTC	CASSPIWGQGSKQYF
-	TRBV10-3	TRBD2	TRBJ2-1	TGTGCCATCAGCGGACTAGCGGGGGGCAATGAGCAGTTCTTC	CAISGLAGGNEQFF
few	TRBV7-9	TRBD1	TRBJ2-7	TGTGCCAGCGGGACAGGAAGCTCCTACGAGCAGTACTTC	CASGTGSSYEQYF
-	TRBV13	-	TRBJ2-1	TGTGCCAGCAGCTTTGAGGACTCTTGGAATGAGCAGTTCTTC	CASSFEDSWNEQFF
-	TRBV10-3	-	TRBJ2-1	TGTGCCATCAGTGACCGGGACAAGGGAAACAATGAGCAGTTCTTC	CAISDRDKGNNEQFF
-	TRBV5-1	-	TRBJ1-6	TGCGCCAGCAGCTTGGGGGGCCAGCATAATTCACCCCTCCACTTT	CASSLGGQHNSPLHF
-	TRBV5-1	TRBD1	TRBJ1-1	TGCGCCAGCAGCTCCCTAGGGACAGGGATTGGAGCTTTCTTT	CASSSLGTGIGAFF
-	TRBV25-1	TRBD1	TRBJ1-2	TGTGCCAGCAAAACCTCGCGAGGGGGCCAAGGCTACACCTTC	CASKTSRGGQGYTF
-	TRBV27	-	TRBJ1-1	TGTGCCAGCAGTTTATTACAGGACACTGAAGCTTTCTTT	CASSLLQDTEAFF
-	TRBV2	-	TRBJ1-5	TGTGCCAGCAGTGAGTCTGGTCGGAGCAATCAGCCCCAGCATTTT	CASSESGRSNQPQHF
-	TRBV12-5	TRBD2	TRBJ2-2	TGTGCTAGTGGTGACACTAGCGGGGGGGACACCGGGGAGCTGTTTTTT	CASGDTSGGDTGELFF
-	TRBV18	TRBD1	TRBJ1-2	TGTGCCAGCTCACCCCCCGGGACAGGGTATGGCTACACCTTC	CASSPPGTGYGYTF
-	TRBV28	-	TRBJ1-1	TGTGCCAGCAGTATTCCGGGACAAACAGAAGCTTTCTTT	CASSIPGQTEAFF
-	TRBV10-3	TRBD1	TRBJ2-3	TGTGCCATCAGTGAGACAGGGGGCTGGACAGATACGCAGTATTTT	CAISETGGWTDTQYF
once	TRBV2	TRBD1	TRBJ1-5	TGTGCCAGCAGAATGGGACAGGGGGCCGGAGGGCCCCAGCATTTT	CASRMGQGAGGPQHF
-	TRBV5-8	TRBD2	TRBJ2-1	TGTGCCAGCAGTCATTGGACTAGCGGATACAATGAGCAGTTCTTC	CASSHWTSGYNEQFF
-	TRBV28	-	TRBJ2-7	TGTGCCAGCAGTTTTAATTACGAGCAGTACTTC	CASSFNYEQYF
-	TRBV19	TRBD2	TRBJ2-1	TGTGCCAGTAGTATAGGGACCGGGACTAGCGGGGTGAATGAGCAGTTCTTC	CASSIGTGTSGVNEQFF
few	TRBV5-1	-	TRBJ2-7	TGCGCCAGCAGCTTGGATCAGGGGACCTACGAGCAGTACTTC	CASSLDQGTYEQYF
once	TRBV7-2	-	TRBJ2-7	TGTGCCAGCAGCGTTATAAGACAGGACACGAAGCAGTACTTC	CASSVIRQDTKQYF
-	TRBV5-1	TRBD2	TRBJ2-1	TGCGCCAGCAGCTTTGGACTAGCGGGGGGCGGGCACAATGAGCAGTTCTTC	CASSFGLAGGGHNEQFF
-	TRBV21-1	-	TRBJ1-5	TGTGCCAGCAGCACCTCCGTTGACAGGGGTTGTCTGCCCCAGCATTTT	CASSTSVDRGCLPQHF
-	TRBV10-3	-	TRBJ1-2	TGTGCCATCAGTGAGGGTCCTCCCCAGGGCTACACCTTC	CAISEGPPQGYTF
-	TRBV28	-	TRBJ2-2	TGTGCCAGCGGAGGGATCCTGGGACCTGGGGAGCTGTTTTTT	CASGGILGPGELFF
few	TRBV5-6	TRBD2	TRBJ2-7	TGTGCCAGCAGTATTCGGGGGGACCCCTACGAGCAGTACTTC	CASSIRGDPYEQYF
few	TRBV7-6	TRBD2	TRBJ2-1	TGTGCCAGCTCTCCCGTAGCGGGGAGTTACAATGAGCAGTTCTTC	CASSPVAGSYNEQFF
-	TRBV15	-	TRBJ1-1	TGTGCCACCAGCAGAGATACGGGGGAGGTTGAAGCTTTCTTT	CATSRDTGEVEAFF
few	TRBV7-9	-	TRBJ1-6	TGTGCCAGCAGCCCAGTACGGGGGAGCACGAATTCACCCCTCCACTTT	CASSPVRGSTNSPLHF
-	TRBV5-8	-	TRBJ2-3	TGTGCCAGCAGCTTGAGTTACATCACAGATACGCAGTATTTT	CASSLSYITDTQYF
-	TRBV2	-	TRBJ2-6	TGTGCCAGCAGTGACGAAGGAGCTGGGGCCAACGTCCTGACTTTC	CASSDEGAGANVLTF
-	TRBV11-1	-	TRBJ1-2	TGTGCCAGCAGCCCTTCACAGGGTAACTATGGCTACACCTTC	CASSPSQGNYGYTF
few	TRBV2	-	TRBJ2-5	TGTGCCAGCAGGGACCAGCGGGACCAAGAGACCCAGTACTTC	CASRDQRDQETQYF
once	TRBV21-1	-	TRBJ2-1	TGTGCCAGCAGCAAAGTATGCCCCGTCGGAGTGTACAATGAGCAGTTCTTC	CASSKVCPVGVYNEQFF